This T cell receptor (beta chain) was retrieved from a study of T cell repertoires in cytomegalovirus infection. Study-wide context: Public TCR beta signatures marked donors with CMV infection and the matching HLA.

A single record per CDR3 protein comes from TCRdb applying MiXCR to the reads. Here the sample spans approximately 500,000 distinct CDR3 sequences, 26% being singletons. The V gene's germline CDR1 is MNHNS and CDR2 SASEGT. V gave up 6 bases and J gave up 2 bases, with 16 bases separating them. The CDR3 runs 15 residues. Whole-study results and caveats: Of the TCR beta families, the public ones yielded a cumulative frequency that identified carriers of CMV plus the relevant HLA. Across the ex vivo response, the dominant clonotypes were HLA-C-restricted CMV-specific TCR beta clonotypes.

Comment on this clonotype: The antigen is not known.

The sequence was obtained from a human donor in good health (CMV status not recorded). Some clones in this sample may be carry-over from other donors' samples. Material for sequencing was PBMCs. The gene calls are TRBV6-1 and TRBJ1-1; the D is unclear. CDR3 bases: TGTGCCAGCAGAACGCACTGGAGAACTAACACTGAAGCTTTCTTT. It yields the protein CASRTHWRTNTEAFF.